This TCR beta chain was captured by sequencing in a study of blood T cells in healthy people across ages. Primed by a sample-barcoded 5' primer and a J-beta primer mix, a second PCR proceeded for about 6 to 12 cycles. Sequencing of every sample gave 2.5 million or more CDR3-containing paired-end reads. Each CDR3 protein gets one entry after TCRdb re-called the 5' RACE reads with MiXCR. In the table there are approximately 940,000 distinct CDR3 sequences, under 50% of which are singletons. CDR3 length: 14 residues. Germline CDR1 reads MNHNY; CDR2 reads SVGAGI (reference sequence). Trimming took off 5 bases at V and 4 bases at J, with 14 bases between the two ends.

Sequencing was performed on blood. The V call is TRBV6-6, the J call TRBJ2-5; D uncertain. The TCR comes from a young man in good health. The CDR3 is CASSRSQYRETQYF. CDR3 nucleotide sequence: TGTGCCAGCAGTCGCTCCCAGTACCGAGAGACCCAGTACTTC.